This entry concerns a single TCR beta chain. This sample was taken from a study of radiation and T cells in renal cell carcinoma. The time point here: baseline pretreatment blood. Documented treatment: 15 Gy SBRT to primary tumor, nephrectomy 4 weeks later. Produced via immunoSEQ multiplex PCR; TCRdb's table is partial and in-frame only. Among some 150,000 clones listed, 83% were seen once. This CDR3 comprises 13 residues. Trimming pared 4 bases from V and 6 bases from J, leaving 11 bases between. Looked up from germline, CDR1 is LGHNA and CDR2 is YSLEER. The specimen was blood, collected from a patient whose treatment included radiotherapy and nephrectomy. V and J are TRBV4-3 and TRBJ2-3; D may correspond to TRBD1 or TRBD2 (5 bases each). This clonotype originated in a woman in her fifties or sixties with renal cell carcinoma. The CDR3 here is CASSRAAGDTQYF. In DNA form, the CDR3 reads TGCGCCAGCAGCCGAGCGGCAGGGGATACGCAGTATTTT.